The 11 T cell receptor beta chains presented below share a single source sample, sequenced in a study of T cells after yellow fever vaccination. TCRdb re-analysed the 5' RACE reads in MiXCR, keeping a single row per CDR3 protein. The sample includes fewer than 350,000 distinct CDR3 sequences, over 3.5% of them seen just once. Sequenced here: PBMCs, sampled 15 days after the yellow fever booster vaccination. Receptor source: a young man who received the YFV17D yellow fever vaccine.

This clonotype showed up just a few times. This chain's CDR3 is CASSPRSSASTDTQYF. The CDR3 region has the DNA TGTGCCAGCAGCCCCCGCTCCTCCGCTAGCACAGATACGCAGTATTTT. The rearrangement joins TRBV7-9 to TRBJ2-3; D gene ambiguous. Germline V gives CDR1 SEHNR, CDR2 FQNEAQ (reference sequence). V dropped 5 bases and J dropped 0 bases, with 15 bases sitting between them. The length of the CDR3 is 16 residues.

This clonotype was seen a few times. J is TRBJ2-1 and V is TRBV6-6, with 9 bases fitting TRBD2. Trimming took 0 bases from V and 9 from J; bases not matched to a gene: 6. CDR1 and CDR2 from the germline V gene are MNHNY and SVGAGI (reference sequence). This CDR3 has 15 residues. CDR3 loop: CASSYSGRGGGEQFF. DNA of the CDR3: TGTGCCAGCAGTTACTCGGGGCGGGGGGGCGGTGAGCAGTTCTTC.

This clonotype appeared a few times. The rearrangement links TRBV4-1 to TRBJ2-1; 13 bases are shared with TRBD2. The length of the CDR3 is 16 residues. Per germline, CDR1 MGHRA and CDR2 YSYEKL. The junction had 2 bases not matched to a gene; V was cut back by 0 bases and J by 6 bases. CDR3 region: CASSQDRTSGGNEQFF. DNA of the CDR3: TGCGCCAGCAGCCAAGATCGGACTAGCGGGGGCAATGAGCAGTTCTTC.

This clonotype appeared many times. This chain joins TRBV12-3 or TRBV12-4 and TRBJ1-3; the D is unclear. CDR3 length: 14 residues. The germline V and J ends were trimmed by 4 bases and 1 base, with 8 bases remaining between them. CDR3 DNA sequence: TGTGCCAGCAGTTCCCCCCCTTCTGGAAACACCATATATTTT. Residues: CASSSPPSGNTIYF.

This sequence joins TRBV5-1 and TRBJ2-7; tentative D call: TRBD2 (5 bases). Trimming stripped 10 bases from V and 4 bases from J, with 15 bases between. The CDR3 contains 12 residues. The germline gives CDR1 SGHRS, CDR2 YFSETQ. CDR3 in amino acids: CAARRSRYEQYF. DNA of the CDR3: TGCGCCGCAAGGAGGAGTCGGTACGAGCAGTACTTC.

There are many counts of this clonotype. V gene TRBV19 combines with J gene TRBJ2-6; D is perhaps TRBD2 (5 bases). V lost 3 bases and J 0 bases, leaving 9 bases between the germline ends. The V gene's germline CDR1 is LNHDA and CDR2 SQIVND (reference sequence). This CDR3 is 16 amino acids long. Written as DNA, the CDR3 is TGTGCCAGTAGTATTCGGGGAACCTCTGGGGCCAACGTCCTGACTTTC. Residues: CASSIRGTSGANVLTF.

This clonotype was seen many times. The rearrangement joins TRBV5-5 to TRBJ2-7; D uncertain. This CDR3 has 13 amino acids. V dropped 1 base and J dropped 7 bases, with 12 bases sitting between them. CDR1 is SGHKS and CDR2 is YYEKEE in the germline V gene (reference sequence). As DNA, the CDR3 is TGTGCCAGCAGCTTGTCTGGGATAGGTGAGCAGTACTTC. It encodes CASSLSGIGEQYF.

This clonotype has only a few counts. This sequence joins TRBV2 and TRBJ2-5; D gene ambiguous. Germline-derived CDR1 and CDR2 are SNHLY and FYNNEI. Trimming removed 4 bases from V and 0 bases from J, with 6 bases in between. The CDR3 covers 13 residues. CDR3 sequence: CASSVGNQETQYF. CDR3 bases: TGTGCCAGCAGTGTGGGCAACCAAGAGACCCAGTACTTC.

This clonotype was detected ten times or more. This CDR3 is CASSLNGGRATEAFF. The CDR3 bases are TGTGCCAGCAGCTTAAATGGGGGGCGCGCCACTGAAGCTTTCTTT. J is TRBJ1-1 and V is TRBV11-2, with D possibly matching TRBD1 (6 bases). Trimming left V 2 bases short and J 4 bases short, with 14 bases between. Germline loops: CDR1 SGHAT, CDR2 FQNNGV. CDR3 length: 15 amino acids.

At least ten counts were recorded for this clonotype. This chain uses TRBV10-3 with TRBJ2-4, with 8 bases that match TRBD2. The germline V gene has CDR1 ENHRY and CDR2 SYGVKD. Unmatched junction bases numbered 5, after V lost 3 bases and J lost 16 bases. CDR3 length: 11 residues. The DNA for the CDR3 is TGTGCCATCAGTGACGGGACTAGGGTCTACTTC. Translating it yields CAISDGTRVYF.

This clonotype was observed a handful of times. The CDR3 DNA follows: TGTGCCAGCAGCACATACCCCAGAGAATATGGCTACACCTTC. Translating it yields CASSTYPREYGYTF. V gene TRBV6-6 combines with J gene TRBJ1-2; no clear D. The CDR3 length is 14 residues. Trimming took off 6 bases at V and 5 bases at J, with 16 bases between the two ends. CDR1 is MNHNY and CDR2 is SVGAGI in the germline V gene (reference sequence).